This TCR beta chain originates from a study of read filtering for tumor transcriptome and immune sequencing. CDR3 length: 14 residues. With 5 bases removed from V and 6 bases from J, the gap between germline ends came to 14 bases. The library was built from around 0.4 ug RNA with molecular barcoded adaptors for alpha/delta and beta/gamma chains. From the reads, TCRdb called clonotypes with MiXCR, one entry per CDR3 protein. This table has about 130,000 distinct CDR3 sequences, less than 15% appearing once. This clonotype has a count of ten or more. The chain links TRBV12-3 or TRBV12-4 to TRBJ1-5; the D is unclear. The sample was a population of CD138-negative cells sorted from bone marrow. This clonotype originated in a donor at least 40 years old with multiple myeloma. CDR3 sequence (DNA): TGTGCCAGCAGTCGGACGGCAGGCAGTCAGCCCCAGCATTTT. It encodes CASSRTAGSQPQHF.